This record concerns one T cell receptor beta chain sequence. This clonotype showed up many times. The antigen it recognizes is unknown. Base qualities are not recorded, but no much larger clone differs from it by a single base. This specimen comes from a study of Graves' ophthalmopathy and Graves' hyperthyroidism (dated by TCRdb to the late 2010s). For the study in its entirety: Peripheral blood was collected at initial diagnosis, before any treatment. TCR beta repertoire signatures were used to distinguish Graves' ophthalmopathy from Graves' hyperthyroidism and to predict progression to ophthalmopathy. In total, over 130 blood samples were TCR-sequenced: roughly 45 ophthalmopathy, around 75 hyperthyroidism and some 17 hyperthyroidism-to-ophthalmopathy patients. To explore V-J signatures distinguishing ophthalmopathy from hyperthyroidism, a discovery set of more than 95 patients (roughly 45 ophthalmopathy, roughly 55 stable hyperthyroidism) was enrolled. An independent validation cohort was composed of fewer than 20 hyperthyroidism patients and approximately 15 patients who later progressed from hyperthyroidism to ophthalmopathy. T-cell repertoires of thyroid tissue and blood were compared in 5 or 6 hyperthyroidism patients. Once sampling was done, hyperthyroidism patients were given methimazole at a starting dose of 30 mg daily, while ophthalmopathy patients were given high-dose intravenous methylprednisolone. The investigation overall reported the following: Sample size was not predetermined statistically, and investigators were not blinded to group allocation. Ophthalmopathy was separated from stable hyperthyroidism by the 13-signature model with roughly 90% sensitivity and less than 82% specificity in cross-validation and with 80%/75% in the test set. Among expanded thyroid clonotypes with frequency above 0.001, most also showed up in blood, which suggests that blood repertoires may reflect the thyroid immune response. In validation, the model predicted ophthalmopathy progression with about 70% sensitivity and approximately 72% specificity; fewer than 15 predicted patients were CT-confirmed with GO in a median of approximately 6.5 months.

For repertoire sequencing, TCR beta CDR3 regions were amplified from RNA transcripts. HTBI primers and the Qiagen OneStep RT-PCR kit were used in a first-round RT-PCR, which was followed by a second-round multiplex PCR, size selection and purification. Sequencing of the libraries was carried out on an Illumina HiSeq2000 in paired-end mode with 100 bp reads. In the source study's methods: SOAPnuke was used to process the reads, throwing out any read that had adapters, had uncalled bases, had a mean Phred below 15, or lacked an exact constant-primer or identifier match. High-quality paired reads were merged with COPE v1.2.5. Each unique nucleotide sequence was treated as a clonotype, and MiTCR v1.1 was used to align the clonotypes to the IMGT TRB V, D and J references. The analysis was limited to V-J combinations with a frequency above 0.0001, which together covered just over 98% of the repertoires. For each V-J combination, a TCR clonal expansion and chaos score was defined as F50 clonal expansion divided by the chaos observed in the TCRdist matrix. Welch's t-statistics and random forest were used to reduce features to 13 V-J combinations, which were fed into a naive Bayes classifier. The similarity between thyroid and blood repertoires was quantified using the Morisita-Horn index. Using fastp trimming at Q25 and MiXCR clonotype assembly, TCRdb reanalyzed the public sequencing data and kept in-frame beta chains. Every entry covers one CDR3 protein and lists the most common genes and DNA from its rows. TCRdb's processing, not the authors' own work, is the source of the V and J calls. This sample lists some 370,000 distinct CDR3 sequences; about 15% were detected once. Roughly 2.6% of the sample rests with the top ten.

Reading from cysteine to phenylalanine, the CDR3 counts 14 amino acids. The CDR3 DNA has 42 bases and is translated from base 1. Trimming removed 3 bases from V and 2 bases from J, leaving 7 bases between the germline ends. The germline V gene encodes CDR1 LNHDA and CDR2 SQIVND (reference sequence). Stable hyperthyroidism was defined as no progression to ophthalmopathy within 18 months of follow-up. The hyperthyroidism patients were 18 to 65 years old and newly diagnosed, with a disease duration of less than 2 months. Patients with other autoimmune diseases, uncontrolled infections, pregnancy or lactation were excluded. Diagnosis was based on clinical symptoms, serum thyroxine, TRAb, thyroid ultrasound and orbital computed tomography. Ficoll-Paque density gradient centrifugation was used to isolate PBMCs from around 10 ml of fresh peripheral blood. Trizol reagent was used to extract the total RNA, and its quality was then checked on an Agilent 2100 Bioanalyzer.

The chain joins TRBV19 to TRBJ2-2; too little of a D gene remains to name it. Material for sequencing was peripheral blood. The TCR originated in an adult woman with stable Graves' hyperthyroidism. The DNA sequence is given as TGTGCCAGTAGTATCCCTCCTAACACCGGGGAGCTGTTTTTT. It is translated as CASSIPPNTGELFF.